Below, 10 T cell receptor beta chains from the same sample are listed, as sequenced in a study of shared clonotypes between healthy human individuals. The method was immunoSEQ multiplex PCR; TCRdb's version includes in-frame clones alone and lacks a portion of them. The sample contains 2,500,000 or so clones, around 94% of which appear only once. Input material: naive CD4+ T cells sorted from blood. Subset meaning: CD45RA+ positively selected. The receptors here all came from a man aged 18 to 30 in good health.

The V and J genes are TRBV5-1 and TRBJ2-3; 8 nucleotides align to TRBD2. CDR3 length: 16 residues. V was pared by 0 bases and J by 5 bases, with 8 bases of the junction left unmatched. CDR1 SGHRS and CDR2 YFSETQ come from the germline V gene. The CDR3 DNA reads TGCGCCAGCAGCTTGGTCAGCGGGGGCTGGGGAGATACGCAGTATTTT. Its protein is CASSLVSGGWGDTQYF. Drawing the rest from reference TRBV5-1 and TRBJ2-3, the complete variable domain is KAGVTQTPRYLIKTRGQQVTLSCSPISGHRSVSWYQQTPGQGLQFLFEYFSETQRNKGNFPGRFSGRQFSNSRSEMNVSTLELGDSALYLCASSLVSGGWGDTQYFGPGTRLTVL.

The J gene is TRBJ1-1, the V gene TRBV6-1; D unclear. From germline, CDR1 is MNHNS and CDR2 SASEGT. The CDR3 is made up of 13 amino acids. V dropped 6 bases and J dropped 1 base, with 9 bases sitting between them. Written as DNA, the CDR3 is TGTGCCAGCAGAATAATAAGGAACACTGAAGCTTTCTTT. This codes for CASRIIRNTEAFF.

This clone was seen once. The chain carries TRBV7-9 and TRBJ2-1, with 8 bases that match TRBD1. This CDR3 has 14 residues. V lost 4 bases and J lost 4; bases outside the gene matches: 3. Germline CDR1 SEHNR, CDR2 FQNEAQ (reference sequence). Here the CDR3 reads CASSSNRGYNEQFF. The CDR3, as DNA: TGTGCCAGCAGCTCAAACAGGGGGTACAATGAGCAGTTCTTC.

V usage is TRBV7-9 and J usage is TRBJ2-5; D is unresolved. The CDR3 contains 14 residues. The germline V gene encodes CDR1 SEHNR and CDR2 FQNEAQ (reference sequence). The germline V and J ends were trimmed by 3 bases and 2 bases, with 10 bases remaining between them. CDR3: CASSFTSEQETQYF. CDR3 DNA: TGTGCCAGCAGCTTTACATCGGAACAAGAGACCCAGTACTTC.

The rearrangement joins TRBV18 to TRBJ2-7; 8 bases are shared with TRBD1. Unmatched junction bases numbered 9, after V lost 4 bases and J lost 7 bases. The CDR3 spans 14 residues. Germline-derived CDR1 and CDR2 are KGHSH and LQKENI. CDR3 nucleotides: TGTGCCAGCTCACTAAGCAGGACAGGGTGGGAGCAGTACTTC. Translated, it gives CASSLSRTGWEQYF.

Details on this clone: In the same sample, other DNA sequences code for this CDR3. This chain connects TRBV5-1 to TRBJ1-4, with a weak D call TRBD1 (5 bases). Between the trimmed V and J ends, which lost 0 bases and 7 bases, there was a span of 13 bases. There are 15 residues in the CDR3. The germline CDR1 and CDR2 sequences are SGHRS and YFSETQ. CDR3 in DNA: TGCGCCAGCAGCTTGGACGGGGGTGGAGGTGAAAAACTGTTTTTT. As protein: CASSLDGGGGEKLFF.

The chain has TRBV30 and TRBJ2-3; TRBD2 matches 10 bases. Germline V gene lookup returns CDR1 GTSNPN and CDR2 SVGIG (reference sequence). This CDR3 is 15 amino acids long. V trimming: 2 bases; J trimming: 5 bases; junction bases outside the gene matches: 7. CDR3 residues: CAWSTLAGVVDTQYF. The CDR3 coding sequence is TGTGCCTGGAGTACTCTAGCGGGAGTGGTAGATACGCAGTATTTT.

The rearrangement uses TRBV5-4 and TRBJ2-7; TRBD2 aligns across 12 bases. This CDR3 has 15 residues. Germline V CDR1 and CDR2: SGHNT, YYREEE (reference sequence). V shed 3 bases and J 4 bases; nucleotides not matched to a gene: 5. The CDR3 sequence is CASSSTTSGGYEQYF. Written as DNA, the CDR3 is TGTGCCAGCAGCTCGACGACTAGCGGGGGTTACGAGCAGTACTTC.

Concerning this clone: The same CDR3 also results from other DNA sequences found in this sample. This chain links TRBV4-1 with TRBJ1-2; weak D call: TRBD1 (6 bases). Germline V lookup: CDR1 MGHRA, CDR2 YSYEKL. This CDR3 has 15 amino acids. Trimming took 1 base from V and 2 from J, leaving 11 bases between them. CDR3 residues: CASSQVGTGNYGYTF. The CDR3 nucleotides read TGCGCCAGCAGCCAAGTTGGAACAGGGAACTATGGCTACACCTTC.

Notes on this clone: The junction differs from germline at one of its ends, possibly a read error. The genes are TRBV5-1 and TRBJ2-1; no clear D. The CDR3 covers 13 residues. Germline V gene data show CDR1 as SGHRS and CDR2 as YFSETQ. The CDR3 reads CASSLGRGDEQFF. CDR3 sequence (DNA): TGTGCCAGCAGCTTGGGTAGAGGTGATGAGCAGTTCTTC.